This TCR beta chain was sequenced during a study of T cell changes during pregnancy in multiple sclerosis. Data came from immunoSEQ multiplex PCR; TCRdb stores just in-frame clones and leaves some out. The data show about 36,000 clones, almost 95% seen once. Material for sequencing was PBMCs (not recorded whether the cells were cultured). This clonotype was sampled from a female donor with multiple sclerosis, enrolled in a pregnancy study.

The DNA of the CDR3 is TGTGCCAGCAGGCTCGTTATGGACAGGGGACACGAGCAGTACTTC. It encodes CASRLVMDRGHEQYF. The rearrangement uses TRBV6-5 and TRBJ2-7; TRBD1 matches 9 bases. Per germline, CDR1 MNHEY and CDR2 SVGAGI. After removal of 6 bases from V and 5 bases from J, the junction contained 11 bases not matched to a gene. CDR3 length: 15 amino acids.